One sample yielded the 4 T cell receptor beta chains listed below, sequenced in a study of T cells in Graves' hyperthyroidism and ophthalmopathy. Amplification of TCR beta CDR3 regions was performed using RNA transcripts as template. The HTBI primer set was used in a first-round RT-PCR of the TCR CDR3. TCRdb re-derived calls from the multiplex PCR reads in MiXCR, one entry per CDR3 protein. The data contain a few hundred thousand distinct CDR3 sequences, about 14% of them singletons. Sequencing input: blood. These receptors all stem from a woman between 40 and 55 years old with Graves' hyperthyroidism.

The rearrangement joins TRBV5-1 to TRBJ2-7; 10 nucleotides match TRBD2. Germline loops: CDR1 SGHRS, CDR2 YFSETQ. The V and J ends lost 2 bases and 6 bases, in that order; junction bases with no gene match: 5. There are 14 residues in the CDR3. CDR3 amino acids: CASSLQREGGEQYF. CDR3 nucleotide sequence: TGCGCCAGCAGCTTACAGCGGGAGGGGGGCGAGCAGTACTTC.

Many counts were recorded for this clonotype. This chain links TRBV20-1 with TRBJ1-5; 9 bases map to TRBD1. The CDR3 runs 13 residues. Germline V CDR1 and CDR2: DFQATT, SNEGSKA (reference sequence). Losses at the gene ends were 6 bases for V and 6 bases for J; bases not matched to a gene: 6. The CDR3 DNA reads TGCAGTGCGAGAACAGGGGGCAGTCAGCCCCAGCATTTT. It is translated as CSARTGGSQPQHF.

This clonotype was observed at least ten times. The chain carries TRBV18 and TRBJ1-5; D uncertain. Germline CDR1 reads KGHSH; CDR2 reads LQKENI. The CDR3 is made up of 14 amino acids. V was shortened by 6 bases and J by 7 bases, with 16 bases between the two germline ends. In nucleotides, the CDR3 is TGTGCCAGCTCCACCATGGGGTACCAGCAGCCCCAGCATTTT. Protein sequence: CASSTMGYQQPQHF.

In this sample, this clonotype turned up many times. The V and J genes are TRBV27 and TRBJ2-5, with D hard to call. The CDR3 covers 16 residues. CDR1 is MNHEY and CDR2 is SMNVEV in the germline V gene (reference sequence). Trimming left V 1 base short and J 0 bases short, with 12 bases between. Here the CDR3 DNA reads TGTGCCAGCAGTTTATTTAAGACGGTAGACCAAGAGACCCAGTACTTC. It specifies CASSLFKTVDQETQYF.